These T cell receptor beta chains were read from a single sample in a study of cytomegalovirus exposure and HLA in healthy donors. Sequencing used immunoSEQ multiplex PCR; TCRdb keeps in-frame clones, though not all of them. The sample shows roughly 120,000 clones, and more than 1% sits with its ten largest clones. The material sequenced was PBMCs. The receptors originated from a man aged 18 to 35 in good health and CMV-seronegative. CDR3s include the opening cysteine and the closing phenylalanine or tryptophan. The order of the fields is V gene, J gene, D gene, CDR3 protein, CDR3 DNA. The D gene is left open where the match is weak.

v_call: TRBV5-1
j_call: TRBJ2-1
d_call: TRBD1
cdr3_aa: CASSLPTGGLRNEQFF
cdr3_nt: TGCGCCAGCAGCTTACCGACAGGGGGCTTGAGGAATGAGCAGTTCTTC

v_call: TRBV14
j_call: TRBJ1-2
d_call: TRBD1
cdr3_aa: CASSHSDSLNLMTGLGYTF
cdr3_nt: TGTGCCAGCAGCCATTCCGATTCCCTAAACTTAATGACAGGGCTTGGCTACACCTTC

v_call: TRBV30
j_call: TRBJ2-2
d_call: TRBD1
cdr3_aa: CAWSVDRTGGTAGELFF
cdr3_nt: TGTGCCTGGAGTGTGGATAGGACAGGGGGTACCGCCGGGGAGCTGTTTTTT

v_call: TRBV18
j_call: TRBJ1-2
d_call: -
cdr3_aa: CASSPGEGGAGYTF
cdr3_nt: TGTGCCAGCTCACCGGGCGAGGGAGGGGCTGGCTACACCTTC

v_call: TRBV28
j_call: TRBJ1-1
d_call: -
cdr3_aa: CASRVTPGTEAFF
cdr3_nt: TGTGCCAGCAGGGTGACTCCCGGAACTGAAGCTTTCTTT

v_call: TRBV5-1
j_call: TRBJ2-7
d_call: TRBD2
cdr3_aa: CASSWGGTSAYEQYF
cdr3_nt: TGCGCCAGCAGCTGGGGAGGGACTAGCGCCTACGAGCAGTACTTC

v_call: TRBV6-5
j_call: TRBJ2-3
d_call: TRBD2
cdr3_aa: CASSYSPSGARGTQYF
cdr3_nt: TGTGCCAGCAGTTACTCCCCTAGCGGGGCCAGAGGTACGCAGTATTTT

v_call: TRBV6-1
j_call: TRBJ1-1
d_call: TRBD1
cdr3_aa: CASSETYRQGEGAFF
cdr3_nt: TGTGCCAGCAGTGAAACCTATAGACAGGGCGAGGGAGCTTTCTTT

v_call: TRBV7-9
j_call: TRBJ1-1
d_call: -
cdr3_aa: CASSFPSPGGNTEAFF
cdr3_nt: TGTGCCAGCAGCTTTCCGTCTCCGGGGGGGAACACTGAAGCTTTCTTT

v_call: TRBV19
j_call: TRBJ1-1
d_call: -
cdr3_aa: CASRTSSGGSWYTEAFF
cdr3_nt: TGTGCCAGTAGGACTTCATCCGGGGGGTCATGGTACACTGAAGCTTTCTTT

v_call: TRBV5-8
j_call: TRBJ2-5
d_call: -
cdr3_aa: CASSFGRPGVGQETQYF
cdr3_nt: TGTGCCAGCAGCTTTGGACGCCCGGGTGTGGGGCAGGAGACCCAGTACTTC

v_call: TRBV5-1
j_call: TRBJ2-7
d_call: -
cdr3_aa: CASSFELATYEQYF
cdr3_nt: TGCGCCAGCAGCTTCGAGCTAGCGACCTACGAGCAGTACTTC

v_call: TRBV29-1
j_call: TRBJ2-2
d_call: TRBD1
cdr3_aa: CSVGDRVAGELFF
cdr3_nt: TGCAGCGTCGGGGACAGGGTGGCCGGGGAGCTGTTTTTT

v_call: TRBV7-9
j_call: TRBJ2-3
d_call: TRBD2
cdr3_aa: CASSGTSGVSDTQYF
cdr3_nt: TGTGCCAGCAGCGGAACCAGCGGGGTCTCAGATACGCAGTATTTT

v_call: TRBV6-5
j_call: TRBJ1-1
d_call: -
cdr3_aa: CASSPTLQGKAFF
cdr3_nt: TGTGCCAGCAGCCCAACTTTACAGGGAAAAGCTTTCTTT

v_call: TRBV6-5
j_call: TRBJ1-1
d_call: TRBD1
cdr3_aa: CASSYRTGIAFF
cdr3_nt: TGTGCCAGCAGTTACCGGACAGGGATAGCTTTCTTT

v_call: TRBV27
j_call: TRBJ2-7
d_call: TRBD2
cdr3_aa: CASSSGLAASYEQYF
cdr3_nt: TGTGCCAGCAGTTCCGGACTAGCGGCCTCCTACGAGCAGTACTTC

v_call: TRBV2
j_call: TRBJ1-2
d_call: -
cdr3_aa: CASSQGPDYGYTF
cdr3_nt: TGTGCCAGCAGCCAGGGCCCCGACTATGGCTACACCTTC

v_call: TRBV30
j_call: TRBJ2-3
d_call: -
cdr3_aa: CAAQPADTQYF
cdr3_nt: TGTGCCGCCCAACCCGCGGATACGCAGTATTTT

v_call: TRBV7-3
j_call: TRBJ1-1
d_call: TRBD1
cdr3_aa: CASSLLGQANTEAFF
cdr3_nt: TGTGCCAGCAGCTTATTGGGACAGGCGAACACTGAAGCTTTCTTT

v_call: TRBV29-1
j_call: TRBJ2-6
d_call: TRBD1
cdr3_aa: CSVELGQGVGGANVLTF
cdr3_nt: TGCAGCGTTGAACTGGGGCAGGGGGTTGGTGGGGCCAACGTCCTGACTTTC

v_call: TRBV6-1
j_call: TRBJ1-2
d_call: -
cdr3_aa: CASSEGSYGYTF
cdr3_nt: TGTGCCAGCAGTGAAGGTAGCTATGGCTACACCTTC

v_call: TRBV5-1
j_call: TRBJ1-6
d_call: TRBD1
cdr3_aa: CASSTDRARRDSPLHF
cdr3_nt: TGCGCCAGCAGCACCGACAGGGCTCGACGGGATTCACCCCTCCACTTT

v_call: TRBV10-3
j_call: TRBJ1-1
d_call: -
cdr3_aa: CATRWETNTEAFF
cdr3_nt: TGTGCCACGCGGTGGGAGACGAACACTGAAGCTTTCTTT

v_call: TRBV19
j_call: TRBJ1-5
d_call: -
cdr3_aa: CASSTGRRDQPQHF
cdr3_nt: TGTGCCAGTAGTACTGGTCGGCGGGATCAGCCCCAGCATTTT

v_call: TRBV15
j_call: TRBJ2-7
d_call: TRBD1
cdr3_aa: CATSRRGTGSYEQYF
cdr3_nt: TGTGCCACCAGCAGACGGGGGACAGGCTCCTACGAGCAGTACTTC

v_call: TRBV29-1
j_call: TRBJ2-1
d_call: -
cdr3_aa: CSVAHYHEQFF
cdr3_nt: TGCAGCGTTGCACATTATCATGAGCAGTTCTTC

v_call: TRBV9
j_call: TRBJ1-1
d_call: -
cdr3_aa: CASSVGGGPEAFF
cdr3_nt: TGTGCCAGCAGCGTAGGGGGGGGGCCTGAAGCTTTCTTT

v_call: TRBV5-4
j_call: TRBJ2-4
d_call: TRBD2
cdr3_aa: CASSLGLAGGVPKNIQYF
cdr3_nt: TGTGCCAGCAGCTTGGGACTAGCGGGGGGTGTGCCCAAAAACATTCAGTACTTC

v_call: TRBV19
j_call: TRBJ2-3
d_call: TRBD2
cdr3_aa: CASSVAGTSGFTDTQYF
cdr3_nt: TGTGCCAGTAGTGTCGCCGGGACTAGCGGGTTCACAGATACGCAGTATTTT

v_call: TRBV7-2
j_call: TRBJ2-1
d_call: -
cdr3_aa: CASSKGQYYNEQFF
cdr3_nt: TGTGCCAGCAGCAAAGGACAGTATTACAATGAGCAGTTCTTC

v_call: TRBV4-1
j_call: TRBJ2-5
d_call: -
cdr3_aa: CASSQEPGSLARETQYF
cdr3_nt: TGCGCCAGCAGCCAAGAACCCGGTTCACTCGCTAGGGAGACCCAGTACTTC

v_call: TRBV10-1
j_call: TRBJ2-7
d_call: -
cdr3_aa: CASSESTQLSYEQYF
cdr3_nt: TGCGCCAGCAGTGAGTCGACACAGCTCTCCTACGAGCAGTACTTC